Below are 22 T cell receptor beta chains sequenced from a single sample in a study of identical twins. TCRdb re-called the 5' RACE reads through MiXCR, storing one row per CDR3 protein. The sample carries about 1.7 million distinct CDR3 sequences, around a third recorded once. Specimen: cord blood. The receptor set was obtained from a newborn girl in good health.

This clonotype was counted only a few times. The V gene is TRBV20-1, the J gene TRBJ1-1, with TRBD1 matching 8 bases. The CDR3 runs 15 residues. Germline trimming cut 6 bases from V and 1 base from J; bases unmatched to any gene: 10. Germline values: CDR1 DFQATT, CDR2 SNEGSKA (reference sequence). CDR3 loop: CSAHTGGLGNTEAFF. The CDR3 DNA reads as TGCAGTGCCCATACAGGGGGTCTAGGGAACACTGAAGCTTTCTTT.

The V and J genes are TRBV19 and TRBJ2-5; unclear D gene. V lost 5 bases, J lost 3 bases, and 13 bases lay in between. CDR3 length equals 14 residues. Looked up from germline, CDR1 is LNHDA and CDR2 is SQIVND (reference sequence). The CDR3 nucleotides are TGTGCCAGTAGTCAAGGGTATTCCAAAGAGACCCAGTACTTC. Encoded protein: CASSQGYSKETQYF. Complete variable domain (other parts from reference TRBV19 and TRBJ2-5): DGGITQSPKYLFRKEGQNVTLSCEQNLNHDAMYWYRQDPGQGLRLIYYSQIVNDFQKGDIAEGYSVSREKKESFPLTVTSAQKNPTAFYLCASSQGYSKETQYFGPGTRLLVL.

Ten or more counts support this clonotype. The chain carries TRBV14 and TRBJ2-3; D may be TRBD2 (6 bases). Trimming left V 5 bases short and J 13 bases short, with 19 bases between. Germline assignment: CDR1 SGHDN and CDR2 FVKESK. This CDR3 has 13 residues. The CDR3 sequence is CASSALDTSQEYF. The CDR3 DNA sequence: TGTGCCAGCAGCGCACTCGACACTAGCCAGGAGTATTTT.

The chain employs TRBV12-3 or TRBV12-4 and TRBJ1-4; D is undetermined. There are 14 residues in the CDR3. V was pared by 2 bases and J by 6 bases, with 10 bases between. CDR3 sequence: CASSLWPVDEKLFF. As DNA, the CDR3 is TGTGCCAGCAGTTTATGGCCAGTGGATGAAAAACTGTTTTTT.

Details on this clonotype: A much larger clone sits a single nucleotide away, making a read error possible. The rearrangement links TRBV29-1 to TRBJ2-7, with 7 positions matching TRBD2. Losses at the gene ends were 4 bases for V and 3 bases for J; bases not matched to a gene: 9. The CDR3 covers 14 residues. Germline V lookup: CDR1 SQVTM, CDR2 ANQGSEA. The CDR3 reads CSVVFRGVVYEQYF. The CDR3 region has the DNA TGCAGCGTTGTTTTCCGGGGGGTCGTCTACGAGCAGTACTTC.

This clonotype was detected ten times or more. This rearrangement joins TRBV29-1 to TRBJ2-5; TRBD2 matches at 12 bases. Per germline, CDR1 SQVTM and CDR2 ANQGSEA. With V trimmed by 0 bases and J by 5 bases, 10 bases remained unmatched. The CDR3 is made up of 17 amino acids. The CDR3 loop is CSVEDPLAGGPSETQYF. CDR3 nucleotide sequence: TGCAGCGTTGAAGATCCGCTAGCGGGAGGGCCAAGTGAGACCCAGTACTTC. The variable domain in full, completed from reference TRBV29-1 and TRBJ2-5, reads SAVISQKPSRDICQRGTSLTIQCQVDSQVTMMFWYRQQPGQSLTLIATANQGSEATYESGFVIDKFPISRPNLTFSTLTVSNMSPEDSSIYLCSVEDPLAGGPSETQYFGPGTRLLVL.

This clonotype was seen only a few times. This chain links TRBV20-1 with TRBJ2-4, with TRBD2 matching 7 bases. The CDR3 spans 10 residues. Trimming cost V 5 bases and J 10 bases; bases outside gene matches: 2. The V gene's germline CDR1 is DFQATT and CDR2 SNEGSKA (reference sequence). The CDR3 DNA follows: TGCAGTGCTTGGGAGGGGATTCAGTACTTC. Translation gives CSAWEGIQYF.

The rearrangement uses TRBV6-5 and TRBJ1-3, with D uncertain. Germline values: CDR1 MNHEY, CDR2 SVGAGI. The ends were cut back, 8 bases at V and 3 bases at J, with 2 bases in the middle. The CDR3 length is 10 residues. CDR3 coding DNA: TGTGCCAGCTTTGGAAACACCATATATTTT. Translating it yields CASFGNTIYF.

The chain carries TRBV4-1 and TRBJ2-2, with D maybe TRBD2 (6 bases). The CDR3 spans 15 residues. The germline V gene encodes CDR1 MGHRA and CDR2 YSYEKL. Trimming cost V 4 bases and J 7 bases, with 16 bases left between them. CDR3 sequence reads: CASSPRGLGVGELFF. In DNA form, the CDR3 reads TGCGCCAGCAGCCCCCGGGGGTTAGGAGTCGGGGAGCTGTTTTTT.

A word on this clonotype: A read error may produce the germline difference seen at one junction end. CDR3 in DNA: TGTGTCAGCAGCCAATCCCGGTACGAGCAGTACTTC. Amino acids: CVSSQSRYEQYF. The chain joins TRBV3-1 to TRBJ2-7; D call uncertain. The V gene's germline CDR1 is LGHDT and CDR2 YNNKEL (reference sequence). The CDR3 covers 12 residues.

The chain links TRBV7-2 to TRBJ1-1; no clear D. Trimming took off 2 bases at V and 5 bases at J, with 21 bases between the two ends. Germline V CDR1 and CDR2: SGHTA, FQGNSA. This CDR3 spans 17 amino acids. The CDR3 sequence: CASSLHRISGAGTEAFF. CDR3 in DNA: TGTGCCAGCAGCTTACATCGAATATCGGGCGCGGGGACTGAAGCTTTCTTT.

The sample holds one count of this clonotype. CDR3 sequence (DNA): TGCGCCAGCAGCCAAGTTTCGGGGGGGGCTCAGCCCCAGCATTTT. Translated, it gives CASSQVSGGAQPQHF. The J gene is TRBJ1-5, the V gene TRBV4-1; D is perhaps TRBD1 (6 bases). CDR3 length: 15 residues. The germline V gene has CDR1 MGHRA and CDR2 YSYEKL. With 1 base removed from V and 6 bases from J, the gap between germline ends came to 13 bases.

The chain is built from TRBV20-1 and TRBJ1-6, with a tentative D call TRBD1 (5 bases). V lost 6 bases to trimming and J lost 2 bases, with 17 bases between them. Germline CDR1 and CDR2: DFQATT and SNEGSKA (reference sequence). The length of the CDR3 is 16 residues. The CDR3 loop reads CSALIREGAYNSPLHF. The CDR3 nucleotides read TGCAGTGCCCTAATTAGGGAAGGGGCCTATAATTCACCCCTCCACTTT.

The chain combines TRBV21-1 with TRBJ2-7; the table's D call of TRBD2 was not tested on the DNA. TRBV21-1 corresponds to a pseudogene. The CDR3 is 16 residues long. The CDR3 spells CASSKEVAGRNYEQYF. The CDR3 nucleotides read TGTGCCAGCAGCAAAGAGGTAGCGGGGAGGAACTACGAGCAGTACTTC.

This clonotype was seen more than once but under ten times. J is TRBJ2-7 and V is TRBV6-1, with TRBD2 matching 12 bases. The CDR3 totals 15 residues. V lost 5 bases and J lost 1; bases outside the gene matches: 3. Germline values: CDR1 MNHNS, CDR2 SASEGT. The CDR3 here is CASSKTSGGSYEQYF. Written as DNA, the CDR3 is TGTGCCAGCAGTAAGACTAGCGGGGGATCCTACGAGCAGTACTTC.

This clonotype was counted between two and nine times. V gene TRBV12-3 or TRBV12-4 combines with J gene TRBJ2-2, with D maybe TRBD2 (6 bases). V was trimmed by 3 bases and J by 5 bases, leaving 13 bases between them. The CDR3 length is 15 residues. In nucleotides, the CDR3 is TGTGCCAGCAGTTTCGAGTGGGGGAGGACCGGGGAGCTGTTTTTT. This gives the protein CASSFEWGRTGELFF.

The rearrangement uses TRBV2 and TRBJ2-3; D may match TRBD1 or TRBD2 (6 bases each). The CDR3 is 13 amino acids. Trimming pared 10 bases from V and 0 bases from J, leaving 11 bases between. CDR1 SNHLY and CDR2 FYNNEI come from the germline V gene. The CDR3 protein is CAKGDSSTDTQYF. CDR3 nucleotide sequence: TGTGCCAAGGGGGACTCTAGCACAGATACGCAGTATTTT. Looking up the rest from reference TRBV2 and TRBJ2-3 gives the full variable domain: EPEVTQTPSHQVTQMGQEVILRCVPISNHLYFYWYRQILGQKVEFLVSFYNNEISEKSEIFDDQFSVERPDGSNFTLKIRSTKLEDSAMYFCAKGDSSTDTQYFGPGTRLTVL.

This chain joins TRBV5-1 and TRBJ2-6; D remains unclear. This CDR3 comprises 16 residues. Looked up from germline, CDR1 is SGHRS and CDR2 is YFSETQ. V was shortened by 7 bases and J by 0 bases, with 14 bases between the two germline ends. The CDR3 is CASYPDHFSGANVLTF. The CDR3 bases are TGCGCCAGCTACCCGGACCACTTCTCTGGGGCCAACGTCCTGACTTTC.

This chain connects TRBV5-6 to TRBJ2-3; unclear D gene. There are 12 residues in the CDR3. Germline V gene data show CDR1 as SGHDT and CDR2 as YYEEEE. Trimming pared 5 bases from V and 5 bases from J, leaving 9 bases between. As DNA, the CDR3 is TGTGCCAGCAGTTGGGTCAAAGATACGCAGTATTTT. Encoded protein: CASSWVKDTQYF.

The gene calls are TRBV27 and TRBJ2-6; 8 bases are shared with TRBD1. CDR1 MNHEY and CDR2 SMNVEV come from the germline V gene (reference sequence). This CDR3 spans 16 amino acids. V dropped 5 bases and J dropped 2; count of bases not matched to a gene: 5. The CDR3 DNA follows: TGTGCCAGCAGTCCTGGGACAGGAGCTGGGGCCAACGTCCTGACTTTC. Its protein product is CASSPGTGAGANVLTF. The variable domain in full, completed from reference TRBV27 and TRBJ2-6, reads EAQVTQNPRYLITVTGKKLTVTCSQNMNHEYMSWYRQDPGLGLRQIYYSMNVEVTDKGDVPEGYKVSRKEKRNFPLILESPSPNQTSLYFCASSPGTGAGANVLTFGAGSRLTVL.

The V gene is TRBV5-1, the J gene TRBJ1-1, with D perhaps TRBD1 (5 bases). The V gene's germline CDR1 is SGHRS and CDR2 YFSETQ. V was pared by 1 base and J by 8 bases, with 12 bases between. The CDR3 has 13 amino acids. In nucleotides, the CDR3 is TGCGCCAGCAGCTTGTCCCGGCCAGGGGAAGCTTTCTTT. This sequence encodes CASSLSRPGEAFF.

The chain uses TRBV20-1 and TRBJ1-6; TRBD1 is a possible D gene (6 bases). CDR3 length: 17 residues. Trimming shortened V by 0 bases and J by 4 bases, and 16 bases separated the two germline ends. Per the germline V gene, CDR1 is DFQATT and CDR2 is SNEGSKA (reference sequence). The CDR3 is CSARDVYRGVYNSPLHF. DNA for the CDR3: TGCAGTGCTAGAGATGTATATAGGGGGGTATATAATTCACCCCTCCACTTT.